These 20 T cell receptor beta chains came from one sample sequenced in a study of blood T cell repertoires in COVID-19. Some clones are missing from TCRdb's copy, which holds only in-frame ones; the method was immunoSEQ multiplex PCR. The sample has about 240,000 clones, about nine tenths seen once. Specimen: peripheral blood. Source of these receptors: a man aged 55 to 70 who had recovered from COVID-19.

CDR3 loop: CASNGGTTSYEQYF. The CDR3 nucleotides read TGTGCCAGCAACGGAGGGACTACATCCTACGAGCAGTACTTC. The rearrangement links TRBV7-8 to TRBJ2-7; 7 bases match TRBD2. Germline CDR1 is SGHVS and CDR2 is FQNEAQ. Losses at the gene ends were 7 bases for V and 1 base for J; bases not matched to a gene: 7. CDR3 length equals 14 residues.

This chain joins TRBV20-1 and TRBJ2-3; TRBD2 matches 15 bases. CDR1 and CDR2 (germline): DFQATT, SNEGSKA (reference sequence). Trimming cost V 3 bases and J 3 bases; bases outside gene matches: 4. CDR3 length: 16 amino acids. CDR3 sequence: CSASRGLAGGTDTQYF. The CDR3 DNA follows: TGCAGTGCTAGTAGGGGACTAGCGGGGGGAACAGATACGCAGTATTTT.

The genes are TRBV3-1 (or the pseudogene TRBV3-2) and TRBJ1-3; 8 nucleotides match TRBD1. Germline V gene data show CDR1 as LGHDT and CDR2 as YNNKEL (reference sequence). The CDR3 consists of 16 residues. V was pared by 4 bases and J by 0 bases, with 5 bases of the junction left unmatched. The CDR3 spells CASSPRQGSSGNTIYF. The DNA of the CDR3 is TGTGCCAGCAGCCCAAGACAGGGGTCCTCTGGAAACACCATATATTTT.

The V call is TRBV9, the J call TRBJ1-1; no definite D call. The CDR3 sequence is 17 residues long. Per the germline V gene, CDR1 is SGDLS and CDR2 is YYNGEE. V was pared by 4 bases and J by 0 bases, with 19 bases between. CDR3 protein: CASSLGLRAEMNTEAFF. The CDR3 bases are TGTGCCAGCAGCCTGGGTTTGAGGGCCGAGATGAACACTGAAGCTTTCTTT. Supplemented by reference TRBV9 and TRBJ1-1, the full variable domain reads DSGVTQTPKHLITATGQRVTLRCSPRSGDLSVYWYQQSLDQGLQFLIQYYNGEERAKGNILERFSAQQFPDLHSELNLSSLELGDSALYFCASSLGLRAEMNTEAFFGQGTRLTVV.

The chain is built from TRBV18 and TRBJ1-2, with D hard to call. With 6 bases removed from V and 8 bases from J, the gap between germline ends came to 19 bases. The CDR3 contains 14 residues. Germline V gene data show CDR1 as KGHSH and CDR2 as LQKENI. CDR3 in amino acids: CASSTDGSGGGYTF. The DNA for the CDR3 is TGTGCCAGCTCGACCGACGGATCCGGCGGGGGCTACACCTTC.

The CDR3 DNA follows: TGTGCCAGTACCGCCAGACCGGGGCTAGCGGGGGGGTCATATACGCAGTATTTT. Its translation is CASTARPGLAGGSYTQYF. The genes are TRBV19 and TRBJ2-3; 12 bases map to TRBD2. Germline trimming cut 7 bases from V and 7 bases from J; bases unmatched to any gene: 18. The CDR3 covers 18 residues. Germline V CDR1 and CDR2: LNHDA, SQIVND (reference sequence).

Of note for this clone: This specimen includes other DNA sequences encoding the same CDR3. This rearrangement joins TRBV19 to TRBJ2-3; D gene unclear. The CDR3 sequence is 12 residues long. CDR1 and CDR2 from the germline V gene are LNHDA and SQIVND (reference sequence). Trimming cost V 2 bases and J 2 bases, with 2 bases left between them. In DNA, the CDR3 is TGTGCCAGTAGTATATACACAGATACGCAGTATTTT. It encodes CASSIYTDTQYF.

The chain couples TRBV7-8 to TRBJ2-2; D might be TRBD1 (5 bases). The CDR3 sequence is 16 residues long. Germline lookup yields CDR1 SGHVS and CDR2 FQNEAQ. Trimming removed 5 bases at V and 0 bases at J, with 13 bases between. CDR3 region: CASSPLGASNTGELFF. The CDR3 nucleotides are TGTGCCAGCAGCCCCCTTGGGGCCTCGAACACCGGGGAGCTGTTTTTT.

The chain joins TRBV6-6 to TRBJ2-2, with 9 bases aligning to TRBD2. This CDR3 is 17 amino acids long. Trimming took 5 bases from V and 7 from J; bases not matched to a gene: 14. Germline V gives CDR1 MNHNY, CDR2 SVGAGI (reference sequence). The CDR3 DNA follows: TGTGCCAGCAGTCGACCGCTAGCGGGGTGGGTCCACGGGGAGCTGTTTTTT. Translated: CASSRPLAGWVHGELFF.

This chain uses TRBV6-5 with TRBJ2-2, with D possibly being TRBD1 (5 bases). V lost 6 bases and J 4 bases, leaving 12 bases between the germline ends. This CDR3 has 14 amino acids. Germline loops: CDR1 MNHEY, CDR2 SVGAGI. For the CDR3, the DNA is TGTGCCAGCAGCGCAGGGTGGGGCACCGGGGAGCTGTTTTTT. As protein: CASSAGWGTGELFF.

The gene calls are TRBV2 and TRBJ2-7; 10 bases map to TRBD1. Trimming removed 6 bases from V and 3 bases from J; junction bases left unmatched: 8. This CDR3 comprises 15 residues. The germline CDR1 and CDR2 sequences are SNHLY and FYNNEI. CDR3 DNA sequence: TGTGCCAGCAGAAGGGACAGGGGCTCTTACTACGAGCAGTACTTC. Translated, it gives CASRRDRGSYYEQYF. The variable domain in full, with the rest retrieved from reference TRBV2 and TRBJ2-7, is EPEVTQTPSHQVTQMGQEVILRCVPISNHLYFYWYRQILGQKVEFLVSFYNNEISEKSEIFDDQFSVERPDGSNFTLKIRSTKLEDSAMYFCASRRDRGSYYEQYFGPGTRLTVT.

The CDR3 nucleotides read TGCGCCAGCAGCCTATATTTGACAGATACGCAGTATTTT. Residues: CASSLYLTDTQYF. The chain couples TRBV4-1 to TRBJ2-3; D uncertain. V lost 4 bases and J lost 3, with 8 bases in between. The germline V gene encodes CDR1 MGHRA and CDR2 YSYEKL. The CDR3 totals 13 residues.

CDR3 bases: TGTGCCAGCAGTGAAATGACAGGGGGCAATGAAAAACTGTTTTTT. This encodes CASSEMTGGNEKLFF. The genes are TRBV6-1 and TRBJ1-4; 10 bases map to TRBD1. V shed 2 bases and J 5 bases; nucleotides not matched to a gene: 2. In germline, CDR1 is MNHNS, CDR2 SASEGT. CDR3 length equals 15 residues.

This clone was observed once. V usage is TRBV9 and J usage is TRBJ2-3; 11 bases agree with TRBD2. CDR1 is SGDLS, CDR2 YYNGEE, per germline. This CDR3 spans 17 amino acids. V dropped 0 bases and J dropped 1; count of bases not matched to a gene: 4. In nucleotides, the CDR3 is TGTGCCAGCAGCGTAGTACTAGCGGGGGCTGGCACAGATACGCAGTATTTT. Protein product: CASSVVLAGAGTDTQYF.

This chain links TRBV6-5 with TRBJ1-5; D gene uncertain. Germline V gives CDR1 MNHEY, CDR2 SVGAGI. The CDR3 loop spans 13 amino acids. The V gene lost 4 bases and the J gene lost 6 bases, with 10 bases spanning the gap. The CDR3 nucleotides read TGTGCCAGCAGTTTGGGCTTGGGTCAGCCCCAGCATTTT. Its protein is CASSLGLGQPQHF.

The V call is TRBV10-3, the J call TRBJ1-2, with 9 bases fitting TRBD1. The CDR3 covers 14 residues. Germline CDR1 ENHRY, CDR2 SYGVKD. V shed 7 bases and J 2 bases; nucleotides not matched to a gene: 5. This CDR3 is CAIKSDRGNYGYTF. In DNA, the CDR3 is TGTGCCATCAAATCGGACAGGGGAAACTATGGCTACACCTTC.

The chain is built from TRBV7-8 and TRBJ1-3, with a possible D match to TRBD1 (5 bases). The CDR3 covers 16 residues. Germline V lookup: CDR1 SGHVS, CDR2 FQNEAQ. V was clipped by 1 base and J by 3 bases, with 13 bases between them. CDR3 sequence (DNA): TGTGCCAGCAGCTTAGGACTCCAGGGATATGGAAACACCATATATTTT. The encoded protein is CASSLGLQGYGNTIYF.

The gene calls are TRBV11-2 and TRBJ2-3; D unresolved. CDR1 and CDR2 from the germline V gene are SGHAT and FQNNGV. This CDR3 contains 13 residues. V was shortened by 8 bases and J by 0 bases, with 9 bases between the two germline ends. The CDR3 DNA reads TGTGCCAGCGGATGGGCCAGCACAGATACGCAGTATTTT. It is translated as CASGWASTDTQYF.

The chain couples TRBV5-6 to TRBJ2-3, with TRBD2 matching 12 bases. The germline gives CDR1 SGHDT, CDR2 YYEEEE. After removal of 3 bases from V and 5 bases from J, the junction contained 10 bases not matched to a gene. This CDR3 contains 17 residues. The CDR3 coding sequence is TGTGCCAGCAGCTCCACCCTAGCGGGGGGGCCCCGAGATACGCAGTATTTT. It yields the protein CASSSTLAGGPRDTQYF.

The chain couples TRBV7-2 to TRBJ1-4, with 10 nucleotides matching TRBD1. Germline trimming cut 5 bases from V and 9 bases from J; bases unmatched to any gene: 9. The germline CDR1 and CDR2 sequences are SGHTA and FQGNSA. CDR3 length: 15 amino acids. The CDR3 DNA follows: TGTGCCAGCAGCCTCACCCGGGACAGGGGCCAAAAACTGTTTTTT. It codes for CASSLTRDRGQKLFF.